This TCR beta chain comes out of a study of blood T cell repertoires in COVID-19. The wider study: Acute and convalescent COVID-19 specimens originated in the United States, Italy and Spain. T cells, B-cell-depleted T cells, or PBMCs provided the cDNA or gDNA that served as material.

The CDR3 totals 14 residues. Germline V gives CDR1 SNHLY, CDR2 FYNNEI. V shed 6 bases and J 11 bases; nucleotides not matched to a gene: 14. As handled by the study authors: The assay estimated nucleated cells by amplifying reference gene primers. Data came from immunoSEQ multiplex PCR; TCRdb stores just in-frame clones and leaves some out. That table is the source of V, J and clone size, and D and trimming were worked out from the DNA. The sample gives under 40,000 clones, about 80% of which show up once; about 15% is in the top ten. The material sequenced was peripheral blood. The clonotype was recovered from a woman in her 70s with acute or convalescent COVID-19. The V and J genes are TRBV2 and TRBJ1-1, with 8 nucleotides matching TRBD1. CDR3 DNA sequence: TGTGCCAGCAGGTACGACAGGGGCCCGACCTTTGCTTTCTTT. Translated: CASRYDRGPTFAFF.